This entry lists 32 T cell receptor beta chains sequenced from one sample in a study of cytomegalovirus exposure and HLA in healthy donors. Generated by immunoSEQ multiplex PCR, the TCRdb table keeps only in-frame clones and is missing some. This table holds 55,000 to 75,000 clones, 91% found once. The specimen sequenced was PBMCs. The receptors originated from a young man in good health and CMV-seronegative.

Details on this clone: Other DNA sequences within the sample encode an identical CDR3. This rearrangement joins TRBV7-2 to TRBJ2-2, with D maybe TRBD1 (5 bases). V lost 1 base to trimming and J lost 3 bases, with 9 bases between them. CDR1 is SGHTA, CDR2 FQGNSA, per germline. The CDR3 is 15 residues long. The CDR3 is CASSLVSRDTGELFF. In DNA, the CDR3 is TGTGCCAGCAGCTTAGTTTCCAGGGACACCGGGGAGCTGTTTTTT.

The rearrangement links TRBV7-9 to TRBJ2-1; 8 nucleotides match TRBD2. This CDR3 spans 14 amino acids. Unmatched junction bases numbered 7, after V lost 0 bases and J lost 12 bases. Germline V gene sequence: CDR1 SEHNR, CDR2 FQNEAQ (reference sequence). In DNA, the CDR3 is TGTGCCAGCAGCTTAGCGGGACTAGGAATCGGGCAGTTCTTC. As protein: CASSLAGLGIGQFF.

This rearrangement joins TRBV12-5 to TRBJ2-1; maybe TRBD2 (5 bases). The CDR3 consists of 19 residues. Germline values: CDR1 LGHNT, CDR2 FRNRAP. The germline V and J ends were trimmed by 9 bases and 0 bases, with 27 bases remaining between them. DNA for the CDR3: TGTGCTAGGCCAGCCTTGAGAGGGCTTGCAGGTAGCTCCTACAATGAGCAGTTCTTC. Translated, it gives CARPALRGLAGSSYNEQFF. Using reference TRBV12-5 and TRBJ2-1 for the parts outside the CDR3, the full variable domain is DARVTQTPRHKVTEMGQEVTMRCQPILGHNTVFWYRQTMMQGLELLAYFRNRAPLDDSGMPKDRFSAEMPDATLATLKIQPSEPRDSAVYFCARPALRGLAGSSYNEQFFGPGTRLTVL.

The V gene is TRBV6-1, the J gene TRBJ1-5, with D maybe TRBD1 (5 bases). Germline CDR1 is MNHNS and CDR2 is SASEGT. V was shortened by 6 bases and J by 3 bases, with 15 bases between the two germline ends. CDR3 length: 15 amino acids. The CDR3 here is CASRNNQGYNQPQHF. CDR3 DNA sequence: TGTGCCAGCAGGAACAATCAGGGTTACAATCAGCCCCAGCATTTT.

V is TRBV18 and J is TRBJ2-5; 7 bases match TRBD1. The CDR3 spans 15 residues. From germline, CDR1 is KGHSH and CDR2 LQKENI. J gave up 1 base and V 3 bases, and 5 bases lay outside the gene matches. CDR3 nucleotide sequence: TGTGCCAGCTCACCCGGGACAGACCCCCAAGAGACCCAGTACTTC. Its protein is CASSPGTDPQETQYF. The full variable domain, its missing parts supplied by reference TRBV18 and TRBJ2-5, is NAGVMQNPRHLVRRRGQEARLRCSPMKGHSHVYWYRQLPEEGLKFMVYLQKENIIDESGMPKERFSAEFPKEGPSILRIQQVVRGDSAAYFCASSPGTDPQETQYFGPGTRLLVL.

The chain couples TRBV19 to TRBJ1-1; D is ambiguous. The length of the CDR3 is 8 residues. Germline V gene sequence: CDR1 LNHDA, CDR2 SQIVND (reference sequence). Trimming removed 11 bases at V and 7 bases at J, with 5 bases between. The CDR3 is CAAGEAFF. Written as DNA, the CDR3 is TGTGCCGCAGGTGAAGCTTTCTTT.

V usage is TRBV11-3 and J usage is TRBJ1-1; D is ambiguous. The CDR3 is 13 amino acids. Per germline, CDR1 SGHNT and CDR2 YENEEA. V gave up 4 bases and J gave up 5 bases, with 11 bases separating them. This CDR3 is CASSYRTGTEAFF. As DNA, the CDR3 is TGTGCCAGCAGCTATCGGACTGGAACTGAAGCTTTCTTT.

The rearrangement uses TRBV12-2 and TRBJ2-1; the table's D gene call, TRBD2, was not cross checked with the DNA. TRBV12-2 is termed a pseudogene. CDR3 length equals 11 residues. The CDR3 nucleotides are TGTGCAACCACTTACTACAATGAGCAGTTCTTC. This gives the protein CATTYYNEQFF.

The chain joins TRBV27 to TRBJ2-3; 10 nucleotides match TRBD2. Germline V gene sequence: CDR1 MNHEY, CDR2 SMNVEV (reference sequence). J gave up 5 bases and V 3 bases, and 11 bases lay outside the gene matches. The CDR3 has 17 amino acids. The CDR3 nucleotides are TGTGCCAGCAGTTTCCTGGGTTCGGGACTAGCGAAAGATACGCAGTATTTT. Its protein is CASSFLGSGLAKDTQYF.

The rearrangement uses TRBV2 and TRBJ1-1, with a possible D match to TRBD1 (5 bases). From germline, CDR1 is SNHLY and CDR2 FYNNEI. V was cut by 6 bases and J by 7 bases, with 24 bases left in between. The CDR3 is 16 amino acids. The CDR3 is CASSAGDGAGRFEAFF. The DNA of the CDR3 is TGTGCCAGCAGCGCTGGTGATGGTGCGGGGCGCTTTGAAGCTTTCTTT.

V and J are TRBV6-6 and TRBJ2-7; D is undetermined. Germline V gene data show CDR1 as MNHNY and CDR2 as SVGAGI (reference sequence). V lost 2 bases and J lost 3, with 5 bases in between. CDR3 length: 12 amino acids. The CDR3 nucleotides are TGTGCCAGCAGTTACGAGAGCTACGAGCAGTACTTC. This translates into CASSYESYEQYF.

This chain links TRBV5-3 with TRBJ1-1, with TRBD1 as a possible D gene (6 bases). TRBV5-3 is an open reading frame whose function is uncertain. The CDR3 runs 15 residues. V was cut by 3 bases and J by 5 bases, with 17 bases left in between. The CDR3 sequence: CARSSTGSLETEAFF. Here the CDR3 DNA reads TGTGCCAGAAGCTCGACAGGTAGCTTAGAGACTGAAGCTTTCTTT.

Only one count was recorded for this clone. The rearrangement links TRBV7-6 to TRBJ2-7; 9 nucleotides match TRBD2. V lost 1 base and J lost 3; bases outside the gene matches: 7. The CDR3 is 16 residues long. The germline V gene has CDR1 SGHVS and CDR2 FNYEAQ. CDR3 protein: CASSLEVSGRVYEQYF. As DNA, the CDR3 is TGTGCCAGCAGCTTAGAAGTTAGCGGGAGAGTCTACGAGCAGTACTTC.

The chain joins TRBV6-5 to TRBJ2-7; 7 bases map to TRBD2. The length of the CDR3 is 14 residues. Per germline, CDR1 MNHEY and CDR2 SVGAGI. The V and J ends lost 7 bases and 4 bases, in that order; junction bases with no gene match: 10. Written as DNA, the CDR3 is TGTGCCAGCATCCTCCGCGGGAGCGGGTACGAGCAGTACTTC. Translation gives CASILRGSGYEQYF.

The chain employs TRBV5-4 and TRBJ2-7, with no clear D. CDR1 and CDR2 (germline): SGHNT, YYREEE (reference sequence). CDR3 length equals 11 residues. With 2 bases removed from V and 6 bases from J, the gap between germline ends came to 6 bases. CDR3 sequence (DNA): TGTGCCAGCAGCTTCAGACTCGAGCAGTACTTC. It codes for CASSFRLEQYF.

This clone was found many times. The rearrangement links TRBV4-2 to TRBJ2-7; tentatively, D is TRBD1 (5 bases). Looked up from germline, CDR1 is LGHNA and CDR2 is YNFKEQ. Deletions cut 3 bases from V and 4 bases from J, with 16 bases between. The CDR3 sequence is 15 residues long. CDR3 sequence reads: CASSQETATSYEQYF. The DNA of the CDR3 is TGTGCCAGCAGCCAGGAGACAGCCACGTCTTACGAGCAGTACTTC.

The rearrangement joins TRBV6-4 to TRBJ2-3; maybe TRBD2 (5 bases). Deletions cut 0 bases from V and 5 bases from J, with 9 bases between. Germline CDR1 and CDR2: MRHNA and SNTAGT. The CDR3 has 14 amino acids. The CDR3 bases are TGTGCCAGCAGTGACTCGGTAGAGGGAGATACGCAGTATTTT. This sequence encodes CASSDSVEGDTQYF.

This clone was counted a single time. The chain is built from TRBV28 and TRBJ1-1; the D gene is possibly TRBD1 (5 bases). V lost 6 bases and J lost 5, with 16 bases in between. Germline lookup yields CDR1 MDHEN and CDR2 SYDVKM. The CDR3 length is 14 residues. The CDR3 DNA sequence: TGTGCCAGCAGCCCGGGGGGGGTAGGGACTGAAGCTTTCTTT. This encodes CASSPGGVGTEAFF.

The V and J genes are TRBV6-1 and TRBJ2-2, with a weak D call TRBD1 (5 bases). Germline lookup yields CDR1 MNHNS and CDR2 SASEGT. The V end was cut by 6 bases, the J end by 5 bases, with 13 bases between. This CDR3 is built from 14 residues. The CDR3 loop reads CASSTLGQTGELFF. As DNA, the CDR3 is TGTGCCAGCAGCACCTTGGGGCAGACCGGGGAGCTGTTTTTT.

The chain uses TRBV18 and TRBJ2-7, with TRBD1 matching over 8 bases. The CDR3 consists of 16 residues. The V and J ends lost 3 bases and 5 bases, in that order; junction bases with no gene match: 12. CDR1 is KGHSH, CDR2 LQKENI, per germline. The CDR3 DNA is TGTGCCAGCTCACCTTTGCCGTCCGACAGGGGAAACGAGCAGTACTTC. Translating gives CASSPLPSDRGNEQYF.

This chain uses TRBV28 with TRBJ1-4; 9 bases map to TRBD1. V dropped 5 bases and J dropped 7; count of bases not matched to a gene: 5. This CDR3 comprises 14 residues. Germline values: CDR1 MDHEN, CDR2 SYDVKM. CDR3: CASSTGGSGEKLFF. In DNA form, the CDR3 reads TGTGCCAGCAGTACAGGGGGCTCCGGTGAAAAACTGTTTTTT.

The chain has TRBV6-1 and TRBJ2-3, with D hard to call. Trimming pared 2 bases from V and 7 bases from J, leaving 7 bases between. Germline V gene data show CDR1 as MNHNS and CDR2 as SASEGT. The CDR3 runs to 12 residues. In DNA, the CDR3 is TGTGCCAGCAGTGAACGAGGCAATACGCAGTATTTT. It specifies CASSERGNTQYF.

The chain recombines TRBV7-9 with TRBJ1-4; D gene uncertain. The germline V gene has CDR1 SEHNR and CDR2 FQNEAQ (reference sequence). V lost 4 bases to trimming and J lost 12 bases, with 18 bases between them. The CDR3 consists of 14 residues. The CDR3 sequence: CASSSQAGGVELFF. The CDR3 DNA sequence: TGTGCCAGCAGCTCCCAGGCGGGCGGTGTGGAACTGTTTTTT.

CDR3 bases: TGTGCCAGCAGGGTTGGACAGGGAGTCGGCACAGATACGCAGTATTTT. It encodes CASRVGQGVGTDTQYF. The rearrangement links TRBV2 to TRBJ2-3; 8 positions match TRBD1. Losses at the gene ends were 6 bases for V and 1 base for J; bases not matched to a gene: 9. Looked up from germline, CDR1 is SNHLY and CDR2 is FYNNEI. The CDR3 has 16 residues.

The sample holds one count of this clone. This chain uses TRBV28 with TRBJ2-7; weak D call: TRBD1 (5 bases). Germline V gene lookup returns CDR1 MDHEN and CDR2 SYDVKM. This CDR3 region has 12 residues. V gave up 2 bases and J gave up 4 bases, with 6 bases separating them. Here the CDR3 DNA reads TGTGCCAGCAGTTTAGGGGCGTACGAGCAGTACTTC. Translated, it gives CASSLGAYEQYF.

CDR3 DNA sequence: TGTGCCAGCAGCGTAGGAGGAGAGGGCGGGATTAGGGAGACCCAGTACTTC. It specifies CASSVGGEGGIRETQYF. This chain joins TRBV9 and TRBJ2-5; a weak D match, TRBD2 (6 bases). V dropped 0 bases and J dropped 5 bases, with 20 bases sitting between them. There are 17 residues in the CDR3. Germline V CDR1 and CDR2: SGDLS, YYNGEE.

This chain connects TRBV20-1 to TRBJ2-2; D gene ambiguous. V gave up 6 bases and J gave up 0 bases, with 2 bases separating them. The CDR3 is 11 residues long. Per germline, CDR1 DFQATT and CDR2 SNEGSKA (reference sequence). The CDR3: CSATNTGELFF. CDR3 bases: TGCAGTGCCACGAACACCGGGGAGCTGTTTTTT.

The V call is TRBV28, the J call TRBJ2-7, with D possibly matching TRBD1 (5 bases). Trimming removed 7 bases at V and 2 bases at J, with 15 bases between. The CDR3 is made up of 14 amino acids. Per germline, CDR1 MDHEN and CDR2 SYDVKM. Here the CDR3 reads CASTLTTAPYEQYF. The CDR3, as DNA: TGTGCCAGCACTTTGACGACAGCGCCCTACGAGCAGTACTTC. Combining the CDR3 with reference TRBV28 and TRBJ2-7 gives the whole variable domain DVKVTQSSRYLVKRTGEKVFLECVQDMDHENMFWYRQDPGLGLRLIYFSYDVKMKEKGDIPEGYSVSREKKERFSLILESASTNQTSMYLCASTLTTAPYEQYFGPGTRLTVT.

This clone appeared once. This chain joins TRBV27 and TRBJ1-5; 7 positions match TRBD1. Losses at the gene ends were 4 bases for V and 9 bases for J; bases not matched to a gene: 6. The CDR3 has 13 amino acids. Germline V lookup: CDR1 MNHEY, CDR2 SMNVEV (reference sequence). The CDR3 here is CASSSRGKGPQHF. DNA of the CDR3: TGTGCCAGCAGTTCCAGGGGGAAGGGGCCCCAGCATTTT.

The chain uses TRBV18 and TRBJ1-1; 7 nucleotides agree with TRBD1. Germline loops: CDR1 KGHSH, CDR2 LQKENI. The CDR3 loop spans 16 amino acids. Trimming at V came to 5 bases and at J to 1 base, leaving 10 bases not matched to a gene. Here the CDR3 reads CASSEETGFGNTEAFF. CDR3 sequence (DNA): TGTGCCAGCTCAGAAGAGACAGGGTTCGGGAACACTGAAGCTTTCTTT.

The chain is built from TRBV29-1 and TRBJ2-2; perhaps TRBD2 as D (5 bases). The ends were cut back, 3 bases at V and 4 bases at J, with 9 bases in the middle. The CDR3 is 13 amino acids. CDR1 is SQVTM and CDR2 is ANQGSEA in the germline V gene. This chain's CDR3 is CSVDRGSTGELFF. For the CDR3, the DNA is TGCAGCGTTGACCGGGGATCCACCGGGGAGCTGTTTTTT.

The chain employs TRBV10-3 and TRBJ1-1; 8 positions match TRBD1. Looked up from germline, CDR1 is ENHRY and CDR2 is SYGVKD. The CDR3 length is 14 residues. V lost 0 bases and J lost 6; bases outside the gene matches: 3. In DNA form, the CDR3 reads TGTGCCATCAGTGAGTCGTCACAGGGGGCTGAAGCTTTCTTT. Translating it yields CAISESSQGAEAFF.